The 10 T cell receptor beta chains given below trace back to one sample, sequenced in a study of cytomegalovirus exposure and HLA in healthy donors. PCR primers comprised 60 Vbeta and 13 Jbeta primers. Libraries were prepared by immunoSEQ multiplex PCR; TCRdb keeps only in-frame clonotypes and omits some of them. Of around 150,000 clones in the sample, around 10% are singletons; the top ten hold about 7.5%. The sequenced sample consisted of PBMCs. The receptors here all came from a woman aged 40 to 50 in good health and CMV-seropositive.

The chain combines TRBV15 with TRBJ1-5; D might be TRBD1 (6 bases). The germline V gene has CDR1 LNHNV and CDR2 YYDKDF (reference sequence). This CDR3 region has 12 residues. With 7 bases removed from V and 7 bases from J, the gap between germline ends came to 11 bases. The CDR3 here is CATTDSHQPQHF. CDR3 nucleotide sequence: TGTGCCACCACGGACAGTCACCAGCCCCAGCATTTT.

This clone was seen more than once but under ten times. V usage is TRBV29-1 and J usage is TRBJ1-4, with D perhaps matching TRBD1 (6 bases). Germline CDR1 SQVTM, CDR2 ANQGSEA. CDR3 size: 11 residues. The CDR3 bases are TGCGCGGCAGGGGCCCGAGAAAAACTGTTTTTT. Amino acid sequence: CAAGAREKLFF. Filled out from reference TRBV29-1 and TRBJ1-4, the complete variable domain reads SAVISQKPSRDICQRGTSLTIQCQVDSQVTMMFWYRQQPGQSLTLIATANQGSEATYESGFVIDKFPISRPNLTFSTLTVSNMSPEDSSIYLCAAGAREKLFFGSGTQLSVL.

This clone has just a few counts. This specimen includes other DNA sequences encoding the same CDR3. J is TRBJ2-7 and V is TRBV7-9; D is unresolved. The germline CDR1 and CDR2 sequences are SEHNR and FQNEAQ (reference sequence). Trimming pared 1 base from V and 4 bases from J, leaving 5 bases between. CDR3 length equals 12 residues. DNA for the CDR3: TGTGCCAGCAGCTTAGGAGTGTACGAGCAGTACTTC. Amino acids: CASSLGVYEQYF.

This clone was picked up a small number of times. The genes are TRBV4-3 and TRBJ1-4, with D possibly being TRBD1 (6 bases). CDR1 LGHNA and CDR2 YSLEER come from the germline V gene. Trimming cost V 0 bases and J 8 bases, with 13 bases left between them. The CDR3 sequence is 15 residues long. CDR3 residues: CASSQDRGFGEKLFF. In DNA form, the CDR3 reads TGCGCCAGCAGCCAAGATAGGGGGTTCGGCGAAAAACTGTTTTTT.

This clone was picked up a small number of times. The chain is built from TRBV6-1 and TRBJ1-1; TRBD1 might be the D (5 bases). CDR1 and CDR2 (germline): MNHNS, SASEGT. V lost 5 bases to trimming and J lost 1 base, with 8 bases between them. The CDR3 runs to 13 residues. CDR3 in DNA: TGTGCCAGCAGTACTCAGGGGAACACTGAAGCTTTCTTT. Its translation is CASSTQGNTEAFF.

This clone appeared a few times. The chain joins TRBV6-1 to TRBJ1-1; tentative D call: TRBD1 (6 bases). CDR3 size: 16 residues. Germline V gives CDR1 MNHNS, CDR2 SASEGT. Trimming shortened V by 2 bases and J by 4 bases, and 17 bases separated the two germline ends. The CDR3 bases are TGTGCCAGCAGTGAACCAGGCAGGGGATGGGCCACTGAAGCTTTCTTT. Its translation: CASSEPGRGWATEAFF.

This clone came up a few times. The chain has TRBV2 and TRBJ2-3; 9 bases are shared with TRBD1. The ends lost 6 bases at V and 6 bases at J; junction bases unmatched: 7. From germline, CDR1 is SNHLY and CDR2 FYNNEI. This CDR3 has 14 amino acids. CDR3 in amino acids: CASRGTGMGDTQYF. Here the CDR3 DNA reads TGTGCCAGCAGGGGGACAGGGATGGGCGATACGCAGTATTTT.

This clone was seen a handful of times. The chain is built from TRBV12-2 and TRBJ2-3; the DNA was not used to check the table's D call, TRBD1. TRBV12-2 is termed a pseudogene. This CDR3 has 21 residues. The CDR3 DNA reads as TGTGCAAGTCGCTTAGCCTCTGTCAGACAGGGGGTTTTTGGCGGCACAGATACGCAGTATTTT. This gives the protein CASRLASVRQGVFGGTDTQYF.

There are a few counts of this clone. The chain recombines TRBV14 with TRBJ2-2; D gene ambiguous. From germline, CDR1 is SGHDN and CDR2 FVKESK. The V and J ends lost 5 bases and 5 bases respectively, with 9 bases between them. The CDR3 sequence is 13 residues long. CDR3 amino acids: CASSFVATGELFF. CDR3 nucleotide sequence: TGTGCCAGCAGCTTTGTGGCAACCGGGGAGCTGTTTTTT.

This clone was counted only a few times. The CDR3 sequence is CASSEAIQNYGYTF. Written as DNA, the CDR3 is TGTGCCAGCAGTGAAGCGATCCAGAACTATGGCTACACCTTC. This chain connects TRBV6-1 to TRBJ1-2, with D unresolved. The CDR3 consists of 14 residues. V was shortened by 0 bases and J by 2 bases, with 7 bases between the two germline ends. Germline V lookup: CDR1 MNHNS, CDR2 SASEGT.